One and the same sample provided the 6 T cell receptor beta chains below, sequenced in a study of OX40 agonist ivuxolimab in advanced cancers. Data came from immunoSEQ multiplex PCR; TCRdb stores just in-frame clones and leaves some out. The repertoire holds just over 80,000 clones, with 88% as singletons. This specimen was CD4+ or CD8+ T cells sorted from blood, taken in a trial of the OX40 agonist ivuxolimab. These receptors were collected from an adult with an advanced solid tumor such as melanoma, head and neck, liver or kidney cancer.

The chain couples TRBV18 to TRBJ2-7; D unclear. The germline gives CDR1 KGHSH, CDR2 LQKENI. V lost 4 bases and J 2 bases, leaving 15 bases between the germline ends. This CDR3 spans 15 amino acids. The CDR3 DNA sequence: TGTGCCAGCTCACGTGACATCATGGAGACCTACGAGCAGTACTTC. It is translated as CASSRDIMETYEQYF. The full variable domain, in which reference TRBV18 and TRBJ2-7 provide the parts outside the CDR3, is NAGVMQNPRHLVRRRGQEARLRCSPMKGHSHVYWYRQLPEEGLKFMVYLQKENIIDESGMPKERFSAEFPKEGPSILRIQQVVRGDSAAYFCASSRDIMETYEQYFGPGTRLTVT.

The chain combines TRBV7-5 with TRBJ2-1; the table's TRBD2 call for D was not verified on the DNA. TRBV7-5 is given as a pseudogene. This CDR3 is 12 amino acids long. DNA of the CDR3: TGTGCCAGAAGCTACCCGGGAGCTGAGCAGTTCTTC. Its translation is CARSYPGAEQFF.

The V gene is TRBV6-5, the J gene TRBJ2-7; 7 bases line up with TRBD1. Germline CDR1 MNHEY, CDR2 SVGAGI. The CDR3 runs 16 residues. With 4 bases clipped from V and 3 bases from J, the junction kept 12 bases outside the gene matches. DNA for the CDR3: TGTGCCAGCAGTTCGCTCCTGACAGGGTCATACTACGAGCAGTACTTC. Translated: CASSSLLTGSYYEQYF.

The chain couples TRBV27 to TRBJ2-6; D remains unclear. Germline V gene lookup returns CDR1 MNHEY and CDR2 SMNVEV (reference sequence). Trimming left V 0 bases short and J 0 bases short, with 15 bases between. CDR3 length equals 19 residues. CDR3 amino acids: CASSLSIEPASSGANVLTF. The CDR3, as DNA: TGTGCCAGCAGTTTATCGATCGAACCGGCCTCCTCTGGGGCCAACGTCCTGACTTTC. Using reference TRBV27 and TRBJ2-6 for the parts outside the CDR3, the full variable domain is EAQVTQNPRYLITVTGKKLTVTCSQNMNHEYMSWYRQDPGLGLRQIYYSMNVEVTDKGDVPEGYKVSRKEKRNFPLILESPSPNQTSLYFCASSLSIEPASSGANVLTFGAGSRLTVL.

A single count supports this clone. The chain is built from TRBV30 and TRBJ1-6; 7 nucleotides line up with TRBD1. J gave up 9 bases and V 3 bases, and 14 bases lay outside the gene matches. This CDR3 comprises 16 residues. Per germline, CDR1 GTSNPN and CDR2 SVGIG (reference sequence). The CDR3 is CAWSTGRQGEGSPLHF. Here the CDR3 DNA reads TGTGCCTGGAGCACTGGGAGACAGGGAGAAGGTTCACCCCTCCACTTT. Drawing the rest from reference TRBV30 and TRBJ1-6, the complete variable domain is SQTIHQWPATLVQPVGSPLSLECTVEGTSNPNLYWYRQAAGRGLQLLFYSVGIGQISSEVPQNLSASRPQDRQFILSSKKLLLSDSGFYLCAWSTGRQGEGSPLHFGNGTRLTVT.

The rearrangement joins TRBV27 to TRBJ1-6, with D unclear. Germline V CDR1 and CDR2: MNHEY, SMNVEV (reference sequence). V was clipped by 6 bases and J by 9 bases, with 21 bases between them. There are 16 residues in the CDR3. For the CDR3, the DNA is TGTGCCAGCAGCTATGGAATGAAGGGTAGGAGTTCACCCCTCCACTTT. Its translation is CASSYGMKGRSSPLHF.